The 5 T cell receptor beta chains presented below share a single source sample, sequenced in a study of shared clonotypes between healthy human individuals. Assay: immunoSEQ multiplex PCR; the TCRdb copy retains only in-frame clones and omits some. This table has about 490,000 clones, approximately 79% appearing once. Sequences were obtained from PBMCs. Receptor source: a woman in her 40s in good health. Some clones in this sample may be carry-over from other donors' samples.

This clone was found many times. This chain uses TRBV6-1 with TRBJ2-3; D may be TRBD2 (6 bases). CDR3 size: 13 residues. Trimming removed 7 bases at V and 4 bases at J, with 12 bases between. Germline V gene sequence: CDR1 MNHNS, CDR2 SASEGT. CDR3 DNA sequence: TGTGCCAGCACTCCCCCGGGGGCAGATACGCAGTATTTT. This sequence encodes CASTPPGADTQYF.

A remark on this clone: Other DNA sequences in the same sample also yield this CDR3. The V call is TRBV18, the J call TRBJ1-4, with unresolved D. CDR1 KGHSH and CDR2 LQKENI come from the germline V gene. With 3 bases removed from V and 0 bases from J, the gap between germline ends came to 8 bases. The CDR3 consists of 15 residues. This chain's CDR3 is CASSPRVATNEKLFF. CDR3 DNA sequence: TGTGCCAGCTCACCGAGAGTTGCAACTAATGAAAAACTGTTTTTT. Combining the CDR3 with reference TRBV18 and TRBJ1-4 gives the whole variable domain NAGVMQNPRHLVRRRGQEARLRCSPMKGHSHVYWYRQLPEEGLKFMVYLQKENIIDESGMPKERFSAEFPKEGPSILRIQQVVRGDSAAYFCASSPRVATNEKLFFGSGTQLSVL.

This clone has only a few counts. The CDR3 DNA reads as TGCGCCAGCAGCCGAAAGTGGTCAGGGGAGGATGGCTACACCTTC. It translates to CASSRKWSGEDGYTF. The V and J genes are TRBV4-1 and TRBJ1-2; D might be TRBD1 (6 bases). Germline CDR1 and CDR2: MGHRA and YSYEKL. Trimming removed 4 bases from V and 6 bases from J, with 18 bases in between. The CDR3 has 15 amino acids.

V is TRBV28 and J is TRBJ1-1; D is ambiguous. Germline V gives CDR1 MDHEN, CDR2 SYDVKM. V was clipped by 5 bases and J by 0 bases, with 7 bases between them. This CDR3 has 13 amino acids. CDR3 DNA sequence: TGTGCCAGCAGTGAGGCCCTGAACACTGAAGCTTTCTTT. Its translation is CASSEALNTEAFF.

The CDR3 loop reads CASRQTADNEKLFF. In nucleotides, the CDR3 is TGTGCCAGCAGGCAGACAGCGGATAATGAAAAACTGTTTTTT. This sequence joins TRBV11-3 and TRBJ1-4; D might be TRBD1 (5 bases). The germline V gene has CDR1 SGHNT and CDR2 YENEEA. This CDR3 has 14 amino acids. The germline V and J ends were trimmed by 6 bases and 4 bases, with 12 bases remaining between them.